This TCR beta chain was captured in a study of human T cells and chemical hapten exposure. The CDR3 has 13 residues. The V end was cut by 4 bases, the J end by 2 bases, with 7 bases between. A few counts support this clonotype. Individual cDNA molecules (in the library) carried attached unique molecular identifiers. In the original processing: Per sample, the median was 95,638 TCRs, with values from roughly 23,000 to 640,000. TCRdb passed the RACE reads through MiXCR, listing each CDR3 protein once. In this record, the V and J calls reflect TCRdb's handling and not the investigators' own analysis. Among 60,000 to 75,000 distinct CDR3 sequences listed, around 7% were seen once. Noted time point: pre-sensitization, week 0. Treatment given: therapeutic diphenylcyclopropenone sensitization with weekly scalp DPC.

Sequencing used whole blood, obtained in connection with sensitization to the hapten diphenylcyclopropenone (DPC). This chain joins TRBV12-3 or TRBV12-4 and TRBJ2-3; D not resolved. The origin of this receptor is a woman aged 25-40 years with alopecia areata. Some clones in this sample may be carry-over from other donors' samples. The CDR3 bases are TGTGCCAGCAGTTCCATGACCACAGATACGCAGTATTTT. Protein: CASSSMTTDTQYF.